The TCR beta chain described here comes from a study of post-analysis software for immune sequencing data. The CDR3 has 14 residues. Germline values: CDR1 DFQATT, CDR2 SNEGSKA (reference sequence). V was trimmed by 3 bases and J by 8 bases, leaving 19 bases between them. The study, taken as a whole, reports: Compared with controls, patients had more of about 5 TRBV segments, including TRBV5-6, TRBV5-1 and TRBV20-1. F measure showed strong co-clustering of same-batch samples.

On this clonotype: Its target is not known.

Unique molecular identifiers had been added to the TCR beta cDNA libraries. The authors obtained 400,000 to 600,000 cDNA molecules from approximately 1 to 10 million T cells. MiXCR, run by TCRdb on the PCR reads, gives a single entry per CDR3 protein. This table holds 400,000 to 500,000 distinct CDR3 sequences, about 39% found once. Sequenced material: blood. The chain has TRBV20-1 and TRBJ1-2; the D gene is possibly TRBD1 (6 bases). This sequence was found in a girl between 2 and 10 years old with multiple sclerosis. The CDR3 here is CSASATQGIKGYTF. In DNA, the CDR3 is TGCAGTGCTAGCGCAACCCAGGGGATAAAGGGCTACACCTTC.